The 7 T cell receptor beta chains presented below share a single source sample, sequenced in a study of blood T cell repertoires in COVID-19. The table came from immunoSEQ multiplex PCR; TCRdb's copy has only in-frame clones and leaves some out. The data show around 220,000 clones, roughly 82% seen once. The sequenced sample was peripheral blood. The receptor set was obtained from a woman aged 80 or older with active or convalescent COVID-19.

V usage is TRBV18 and J usage is TRBJ2-1; 8 bases line up with TRBD2. The junction had 13 bases not matched to a gene; V was cut back by 6 bases and J by 0 bases. This CDR3 comprises 18 residues. Germline lookup yields CDR1 KGHSH and CDR2 LQKENI. The DNA of the CDR3 is TGTGCCAGCTCCGGGGGTACGGCCAGCGGGAGCTCCTACAATGAGCAGTTCTTC. This encodes CASSGGTASGSSYNEQFF.

The rearrangement links TRBV7-7 to TRBJ2-3; 13 bases line up with TRBD2. J was trimmed by 2 bases and V by 5 bases; bases with no gene match: 4. The length of the CDR3 is 16 residues. In germline, CDR1 is SSHAT, CDR2 FNYEAQ (reference sequence). The DNA for the CDR3 is TGTGCCAGCAGCCTCGGGACTAGCGGGGCCACAGATACGCAGTATTTT. Amino acid sequence: CASSLGTSGATDTQYF. The whole variable domain, filled in from reference TRBV7-7 and TRBJ2-3, reads GAGVSQSPRYKVTKRGQDVTLRCDPISSHATLYWYQQALGQGPEFLTYFNYEAQPDKSGLPSDRFSAERPEGSISTLTIQRTEQRDSAMYRCASSLGTSGATDTQYFGPGTRLTVL.

J is TRBJ2-7 and V is TRBV2; perhaps TRBD1 as D (5 bases). This CDR3 has 12 residues. The germline V gene encodes CDR1 SNHLY and CDR2 FYNNEI. Deletions cut 6 bases from V and 5 bases from J, with 11 bases between. CDR3 protein: CASSKDINEQYF. The CDR3 DNA reads TGTGCCAGCAGCAAGGACATCAACGAGCAGTACTTC.

A single count supports this clone. The J gene is TRBJ2-5, the V gene TRBV5-1; 8 nucleotides agree with TRBD1. Unmatched junction bases numbered 6, after V lost 2 bases and J lost 3 bases. The germline gives CDR1 SGHRS, CDR2 YFSETQ. The CDR3 runs 15 residues. The CDR3: CASSFRSGGEETQYF. In nucleotides, the CDR3 is TGCGCCAGCAGCTTTCGGTCAGGGGGCGAAGAGACCCAGTACTTC.

This chain connects TRBV19 to TRBJ1-1, with D possibly matching TRBD1 (5 bases). There are 11 residues in the CDR3. Germline assignment: CDR1 LNHDA and CDR2 SQIVND (reference sequence). Trimming took 6 bases from V and 6 from J, leaving 8 bases between them. CDR3 region: CASRVRAEAFF. The DNA of the CDR3 is TGTGCCAGTAGGGTCAGGGCTGAAGCTTTCTTT.

This clone was recorded a few times. The chain carries TRBV29-1 and TRBJ1-1, with TRBD1 as a possible D gene (5 bases). The CDR3 length is 12 residues. Trimming pared 7 bases from V and 4 bases from J, leaving 13 bases between. Germline V gene sequence: CDR1 SQVTM, CDR2 ANQGSEA. CDR3 sequence reads: CSASGRVTEAFF. Written as DNA, the CDR3 is TGCAGCGCCTCGGGCAGGGTCACTGAAGCTTTCTTT.

The chain employs TRBV19 and TRBJ1-1; 12 positions agree with TRBD1. CDR1 and CDR2 from the germline V gene are LNHDA and SQIVND (reference sequence). J was trimmed by 5 bases and V by 8 bases; bases with no gene match: 15. The CDR3 covers 17 residues. Here the CDR3 reads CASGTGGRRAKKTEAFF. The CDR3 nucleotides are TGTGCCAGTGGGACAGGGGGCAGGCGGGCAAAGAAGACTGAAGCTTTCTTT. The full variable domain, with the rest looked up from reference TRBV19 and TRBJ1-1, is DGGITQSPKYLFRKEGQNVTLSCEQNLNHDAMYWYRQDPGQGLRLIYYSQIVNDFQKGDIAEGYSVSREKKESFPLTVTSAQKNPTAFYLCASGTGGRRAKKTEAFFGQGTRLTVV.